This entry features one T cell receptor (beta chain) sequence. The antigen remains undetermined. This specimen comes from a study of T cell responses to AZD1222 COVID-19 vaccine. Overall study findings and caveats: Donors were chiefly white British, with a greater number of females, and clonal diversity was perhaps underestimated. There were repertoire samples only from the period after the peak T cell response.

Using immunoSEQ multiplex PCR, the repertoire was profiled, and TCRdb retains in-frame clones only, with some absent. Counted here are about 100,000 clones, 70% to 90% occurring once; the ten biggest clones make up roughly 4.2%. The CDR3 is 16 residues long. Trimming removed 2 bases at V and 4 bases at J, with 17 bases between. The germline V gene has CDR1 MNHEY and CDR2 SVGAGI. The chain recombines TRBV6-5 with TRBJ1-1; D perhaps matches TRBD1 (6 bases). Sequences were derived from peripheral blood, sampled on day 0 of MenACWY control vaccination. This clonotype originated in an adult in good health. CDR3 sequence (DNA): TGTGCCAGCAGTTACACCCACAGGGAAGGAGGCACTGAAGCTTTCTTT. Translated: CASSYTHREGGTEAFF.